A selection of T cell receptor beta chains follows, all from one sample in a study of cytomegalovirus exposure and HLA in healthy donors. Libraries were prepared by immunoSEQ multiplex PCR; TCRdb keeps only in-frame clonotypes and omits some of them. The sample holds tens of thousands of clones; 70% to 80% are singletons and the top ten take 1.4%. The sample consisted of PBMCs. Receptor source: a female donor in good health and CMV-seronegative. Both conserved end residues are part of each CDR3. The D gene is left open where the match is weak. Size is omitted from some rows. Given values are once, few, many or a class for expanded clones.

13	TRBV7-3	-	TRBJ2-7	-	CASSTGGGGEQYF	TGTGCCAGCAGCACCGGGGGAGGGGGCGAGCAGTACTTC
16	TRBV5-1	-	TRBJ2-3	-	CASSSNPSDSTDTQYF	TGCGCCAGCAGCTCCAACCCAAGCGACTCCACAGATACGCAGTATTTT
15	TRBV7-3	few	TRBJ2-2	-	CASRLDSSNTGELFF	TGTGCCAGCAGACTGGACAGTTCCAACACCGGGGAGCTGTTTTTT
12	TRBV7-3	-	TRBJ1-1	-	CASSPPGGSAFF	TGTGCCAGCAGCCCCCCGGGAGGCTCAGCTTTCTTT
15	TRBV18	-	TRBJ1-6	-	CASSPSGAYNSPLHF	TGTGCCAGCTCACCATCAGGGGCCTATAATTCACCCCTCCACTTT
13	TRBV7-3	-	TRBJ1-2	TRBD1	CASSLGTGIGYTF	TGTGCCAGCAGCCTCGGGACAGGGATTGGCTACACCTTC
13	TRBV27	-	TRBJ1-1	-	CATTQFGTREAFF	TGTGCCACCACACAATTCGGGACACGTGAAGCTTTCTTT
16	TRBV6-5	-	TRBJ1-3	-	CASSYSILGATNTIYF	TGTGCCAGCAGTTACTCGATTTTAGGAGCTACAAACACCATATATTTT
13	TRBV5-1	-	TRBJ2-4	TRBD1	CASSRDRGNIQYF	TGCGCCAGCAGTCGGGACAGGGGTAACATTCAGTACTTC
16	TRBV4-2	-	TRBJ2-3	TRBD2	CASSPELAEGTDTQYF	TGTGCCAGCAGCCCCGAACTAGCGGAGGGGACAGATACGCAGTATTTT
15	TRBV4-1	-	TRBJ2-5	-	CASSPQGLGQETQYF	TGCGCCAGCAGCCCTCAGGGGCTTGGCCAAGAGACCCAGTACTTC
15	TRBV28	once	TRBJ1-2	TRBD1	CASRTRDRNNYGYTF	TGTGCCAGCAGAACTCGGGACAGAAATAACTATGGCTACACCTTC
15	TRBV5-1	once	TRBJ1-1	TRBD1	CASSSATGALTEAFF	TGCGCCAGCAGCTCCGCGACAGGGGCCTTGACTGAAGCTTTCTTT
15	TRBV4-1	once	TRBJ1-2	-	CASSQDPAGRYGYTF	TGCGCCAGCAGCCAAGATCCGGCAGGGCGATATGGCTACACCTTC
15	TRBV5-1	-	TRBJ2-2	TRBD1	CASSWTGENTGELFF	TGCGCCAGCAGCTGGACAGGGGAGAACACCGGGGAGCTGTTTTTT
14	TRBV5-5	-	TRBJ2-3	-	CASSAGLTADTQYF	TGTGCCAGCAGCGCGGGCCTAACCGCAGATACGCAGTATTTT
15	TRBV10-3	-	TRBJ2-1	TRBD1	CAIRDRGLTYNEQFF	TGTGCCATCAGGGACAGGGGGCTCACCTACAATGAGCAGTTCTTC
15	TRBV4-1	-	TRBJ1-5	-	CASSQEGPGNQPQHF	TGCGCCAGCAGCCAAGAAGGTCCGGGGAATCAGCCCCAGCATTTT
15	TRBV9	-	TRBJ2-1	-	CASSVVESSYNEQFF	TGTGCCAGCAGCGTAGTGGAGAGCTCCTACAATGAGCAGTTCTTC
15	TRBV9	-	TRBJ2-1	-	CASSEMGNRENEQFF	TGTGCCAGCAGCGAGATGGGCAACAGGGAGAATGAGCAGTTCTTC
14	TRBV6-6	-	TRBJ2-1	-	CASSYPDAGIGQFF	TGTGCCAGCAGTTACCCCGATGCCGGTATTGGGCAGTTCTTC
15	TRBV2	-	TRBJ2-5	-	CASSRGLAGQETQYF	TGTGCCAGCAGTCGAGGACTGGCGGGGCAAGAGACCCAGTACTTC
13	TRBV14	-	TRBJ1-1	-	CASSLQGYTEAFF	TGTGCCAGCAGTCTACAGGGTTACACTGAAGCTTTCTTT
16	TRBV27	-	TRBJ2-7	-	CASSPLGSTAYYEQYF	TGTGCCAGCAGTCCCCTAGGAAGCACGGCCTACTACGAGCAGTACTTC
13	TRBV23-1	-	TRBJ1-3	TRBD1	CASIPRDRDTIYF	TGCGCCAGCATTCCCCGGGACAGGGACACCATATATTTT
13	TRBV29-1	few	TRBJ1-5	-	CSVGDSGRQPQHF	TGCAGCGTTGGGGATTCAGGGCGGCAGCCCCAGCATTTT
12	TRBV6-5	-	TRBJ2-1	-	CASSRDSLPQFF	TGTGCCAGCAGCCGCGACAGTCTACCGCAGTTCTTC
13	TRBV5-4	-	TRBJ2-7	-	CASSAGQLYEQYF	TGTGCCAGCAGCGCGGGACAGCTCTACGAGCAGTACTTC
14	TRBV18	-	TRBJ1-6	-	CASSPRALGSPLHF	TGTGCCAGCTCACCACGGGCCTTGGGTTCACCCCTCCACTTT
17	TRBV7-3	once	TRBJ2-1	TRBD2	CASSLRSAGGDYNEQFF	TGTGCCAGCAGCTTAAGATCGGCGGGGGGAGACTACAATGAGCAGTTCTTC
16	TRBV5-1	-	TRBJ2-3	TRBD2	CASSLAGTSYTDTQYF	TGCGCCAGCAGCTTGGCCGGGACTAGCTACACAGATACGCAGTATTTT
19	TRBV7-3	-	TRBJ2-3	TRBD2	CASSPSLAGPVGSLDTQYF	TGTGCCAGCAGCCCGAGCCTAGCGGGGCCCGTTGGAAGTTTGGATACGCAGTATTTT
14	TRBV5-1	-	TRBJ1-5	-	CASSPGGSNQPQHF	TGCGCCAGCAGCCCGGGGGGCAGCAATCAGCCCCAGCATTTT
14	TRBV5-4	once	TRBJ1-1	-	CASSPPGENTEAFF	TGTGCCAGCAGCCCACCCGGGGAGAACACTGAAGCTTTCTTT